This TCR beta chain was captured in a study of CD8 T cells in Susac syndrome. RNA was extracted with the RNeasy kit, and a quantity of roughly 0.5 to 1 ug was reverse transcribed using random hexamers. TCRdb re-derived calls from the immunoSEQ multiplex PCR reads in MiXCR, one entry per CDR3 protein. Here the sample spans around 280,000 distinct CDR3 sequences, 80% to 90% being singletons. The V and J ends lost 7 bases and 2 bases, in that order; junction bases with no gene match: 10. This CDR3 is 15 amino acids long. Germline V gene sequence: CDR1 SGHRS, CDR2 YFSETQ. The chain has TRBV5-1 and TRBJ2-5; 8 bases map to TRBD2. This sequence was found in a human donor with multiple sclerosis. Sequences were obtained from CD8+ T cells from PBMCs. CDR3 DNA sequence: TGCGCCAGCGCCCCCACGGGAGGGCCTCAAGAGACCCAGTACTTC. Encoded protein: CASAPTGGPQETQYF. The whole variable domain, filled in from reference TRBV5-1 and TRBJ2-5, reads KAGVTQTPRYLIKTRGQQVTLSCSPISGHRSVSWYQQTPGQGLQFLFEYFSETQRNKGNFPGRFSGRQFSNSRSEMNVSTLELGDSALYLCASAPTGGPQETQYFGPGTRLLVL.